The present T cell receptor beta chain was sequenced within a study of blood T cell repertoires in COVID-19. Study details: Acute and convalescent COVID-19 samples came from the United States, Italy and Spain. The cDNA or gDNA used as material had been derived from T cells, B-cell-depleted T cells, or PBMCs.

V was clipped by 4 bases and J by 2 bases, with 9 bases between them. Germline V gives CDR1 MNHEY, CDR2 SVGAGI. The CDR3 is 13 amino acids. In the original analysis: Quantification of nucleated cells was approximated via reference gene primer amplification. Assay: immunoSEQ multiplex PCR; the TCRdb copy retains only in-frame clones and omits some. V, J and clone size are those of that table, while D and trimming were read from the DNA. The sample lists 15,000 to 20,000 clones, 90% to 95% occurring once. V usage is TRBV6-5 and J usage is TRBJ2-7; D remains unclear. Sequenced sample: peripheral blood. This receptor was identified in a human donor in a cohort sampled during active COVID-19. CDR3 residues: CASSFHSPYEQYF. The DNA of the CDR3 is TGTGCCAGCAGTTTTCACAGCCCCTACGAGCAGTACTTC.